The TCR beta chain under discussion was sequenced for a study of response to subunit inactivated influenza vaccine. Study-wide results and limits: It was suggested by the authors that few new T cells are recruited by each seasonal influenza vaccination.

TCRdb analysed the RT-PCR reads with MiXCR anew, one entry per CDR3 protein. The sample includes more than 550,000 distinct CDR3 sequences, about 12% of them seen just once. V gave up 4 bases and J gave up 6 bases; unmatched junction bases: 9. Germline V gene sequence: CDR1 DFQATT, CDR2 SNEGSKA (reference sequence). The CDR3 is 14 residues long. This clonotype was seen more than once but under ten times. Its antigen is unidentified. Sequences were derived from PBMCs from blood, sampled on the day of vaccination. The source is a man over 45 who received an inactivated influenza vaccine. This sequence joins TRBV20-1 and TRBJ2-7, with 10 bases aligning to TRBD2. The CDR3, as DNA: TGCAGTGCTAACCCTAGCGGGAGATCTAGCGAGCAGTACTTC. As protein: CSANPSGRSSEQYF.